The rows below give T cell receptor beta chains drawn from one sample of a study of cytomegalovirus exposure and HLA in healthy donors. Clones were read by immunoSEQ multiplex PCR, and TCRdb kept only the in-frame ones, dropping some. Of under 200,000 clones listed, roughly 80% are singletons. Source material: PBMCs. These TCRs come from a male donor in good health and CMV-seropositive. The CDR3 runs from the conserved cysteine through the conserved F or W. A D gene is named only where the DNA matches it firmly. The size field is filled for only some rows; it gives once, few, many or a size class.

abundance	len	v_gene	d_gene	j_gene	CDR3aa	CDR3nt
.	11	TRBV2	.	TRBJ1-2	CASSMTPGYTF	TGTGCCAGCAGTATGACACCTGGCTACACCTTC
.	14	TRBV10-1	.	TRBJ2-3	CASSELGGTDTQYF	TGCGCCAGCAGTGAACTCGGGGGCACAGATACGCAGTATTTT
.	15	TRBV30	TRBD2	TRBJ2-3	CAWNQGLAGSDTQYF	TGTGCCTGGAATCAAGGACTAGCGGGTTCAGATACGCAGTATTTT
.	15	TRBV7-9	TRBD2	TRBJ2-7	CASSPEGGFSYEQYF	TGTGCCAGCAGCCCAGAGGGAGGGTTCTCCTACGAGCAGTACTTC
.	15	TRBV6-1	TRBD1	TRBJ2-7	CASSAPETGSYEQYF	TGTGCCAGCAGTGCCCCGGAGACAGGGTCTTACGAGCAGTACTTC
.	14	TRBV5-1	TRBD1	TRBJ2-4	CASSSRTGKNIQYF	TGCGCCAGCAGCTCTCGGACAGGCAAAAACATTCAGTACTTC
once	16	TRBV5-1	.	TRBJ2-1	CASSLGGRGLYNEQFF	TGCGCCAGCAGCTTGGGCGGCAGGGGACTATACAATGAGCAGTTCTTC
.	16	TRBV4-1	TRBD1	TRBJ1-2	CASSQPFGQGSSGYTF	TGCGCCAGCAGCCAACCTTTCGGACAGGGATCTTCTGGCTACACCTTC
.	14	TRBV30	.	TRBJ1-5	CAWSAGAGNQPQHF	TGTGCCTGGAGCGCAGGGGCGGGCAATCAGCCCCAGCATTTT
.	15	TRBV7-2	.	TRBJ1-1	CASSSRGGANTEAFF	TGTGCCAGCAGTTCACGGGGGGGGGCGAACACTGAAGCTTTCTTT
.	12	TRBV5-4	TRBD1	TRBJ1-2	CASSSRDRPPTF	TGTGCCAGCAGCTCCCGGGACAGGCCCCCCACCTTC
few	13	TRBV28	TRBD1	TRBJ1-2	CASRGTGEDGYTF	TGTGCCAGCAGGGGGACAGGGGAGGATGGCTACACCTTC
.	12	TRBV19	.	TRBJ1-5	CASSRRNQPQHF	TGTGCCAGTAGTCGGAGGAATCAGCCCCAGCATTTT
.	17	TRBV10-2	.	TRBJ2-4	CASSESGAGLAKNSQYF	TGCGCCAGCAGTGAGTCAGGGGCGGGGCTAGCCAAAAACAGTCAGTACTTC
.	16	TRBV5-4	TRBD2	TRBJ2-3	CASRPPTSGSADTQYF	TGTGCCAGCAGGCCTCCGACTAGCGGGAGCGCAGATACGCAGTATTTT
once	13	TRBV18	.	TRBJ2-5	CASSPPGEETQYF	TGTGCCAGCTCACCTCCCGGGGAAGAGACCCAGTACTTC
once	15	TRBV28	TRBD1	TRBJ1-4	CASSMRQGNREKLFF	TGTGCCAGCAGTATGCGACAGGGCAATAGGGAAAAACTGTTTTTT
.	15	TRBV27	TRBD1	TRBJ2-2	CASSLQGARTGELFF	TGTGCCAGCAGTTTACAGGGGGCGCGGACCGGGGAGCTGTTTTTT
.	14	TRBV25-1	.	TRBJ1-5	CASSLAHSNQPQHF	TGTGCCAGCAGTTTAGCGCATAGCAATCAGCCCCAGCATTTT
.	15	TRBV11-2	TRBD2	TRBJ2-1	CASSTGTSGSYEQFF	TGTGCCAGCAGCACCGGGACTAGCGGGAGCTATGAGCAGTTCTTC
once	14	TRBV5-5	.	TRBJ1-2	CASSSDRTARGYTF	TGTGCCAGCAGTTCCGACCGGACAGCGCGAGGCTACACCTTC
few	14	TRBV5-6	TRBD2	TRBJ2-7	CASSRDGRFYEQYF	TGTGCCAGCAGCCGGGACGGGAGGTTCTACGAGCAGTACTTC
.	13	TRBV6-5	.	TRBJ1-1	CASSYSRNTEAFF	TGTGCCAGCAGTTACAGCCGGAACACTGAAGCTTTCTTT
few	14	TRBV5-6	TRBD2	TRBJ2-5	CASSLLAGEETQYF	TGTGCCAGCAGCCTGCTAGCGGGGGAAGAGACCCAGTACTTC
.	14	TRBV9	.	TRBJ1-1	CASGAGWPNTEAFF	TGTGCCAGCGGCGCCGGGTGGCCAAACACTGAAGCTTTCTTT
once	12	TRBV19	.	TRBJ1-2	CASSWGVYGYTF	TGTGCCAGTAGTTGGGGAGTTTATGGCTACACCTTC
.	12	TRBV30	TRBD1	TRBJ1-2	CAWKTGVGGYTF	TGTGCCTGGAAAACAGGGGTGGGAGGCTACACCTTC
.	19	TRBV5-1	.	TRBJ2-2	CASSLGRPPPLLGTGELFF	TGCGCCAGCAGCTTGGGGCGCCCGCCTCCACTACTCGGCACCGGGGAGCTGTTTTTT
.	13	TRBV9	.	TRBJ2-7	CASSEGVSYEQYF	TGTGCCAGCAGCGAAGGGGTTTCCTACGAGCAGTACTTC
few	12	TRBV30	.	TRBJ1-5	CAWSHSNQPQHF	TGTGCCTGGAGCCATAGCAATCAGCCCCAGCATTTT